This entry concerns a single TCR beta chain. This record belongs to a study of blood T cell repertoires in COVID-19. Study information: Donors in the United States, Italy and Spain gave samples during acute or convalescent COVID-19. Sample material is recorded as cDNA or gDNA derived from T cells, B-cell-depleted T cells, or PBMCs.

Per germline, CDR1 KGHSH and CDR2 LQKENI. CDR3 size: 16 residues. V shed 3 bases and J 2 bases; nucleotides not matched to a gene: 1. As originally analysed: Amplification from reference gene primers served as the basis for estimated nucleated cell counts. TCRdb's table, derived via immunoSEQ multiplex PCR, lists solely in-frame clones and lacks some. That table supplies the V and J calls and clone size; D and trimming were determined from the DNA. The table has around 80,000 clones, about 80% seen once; the top ten hold 7% to 9.5%. The V call is TRBV18, the J call TRBJ2-6; 10 bases line up with TRBD1. This clonotype originated in a human donor in a cohort sampled during active COVID-19. Sequenced sample: peripheral blood. The CDR3 region is CASSPGQGTGANVLTF. CDR3 coding DNA: TGTGCCAGCTCACCGGGACAGGGGACTGGGGCCAACGTCCTGACTTTC.